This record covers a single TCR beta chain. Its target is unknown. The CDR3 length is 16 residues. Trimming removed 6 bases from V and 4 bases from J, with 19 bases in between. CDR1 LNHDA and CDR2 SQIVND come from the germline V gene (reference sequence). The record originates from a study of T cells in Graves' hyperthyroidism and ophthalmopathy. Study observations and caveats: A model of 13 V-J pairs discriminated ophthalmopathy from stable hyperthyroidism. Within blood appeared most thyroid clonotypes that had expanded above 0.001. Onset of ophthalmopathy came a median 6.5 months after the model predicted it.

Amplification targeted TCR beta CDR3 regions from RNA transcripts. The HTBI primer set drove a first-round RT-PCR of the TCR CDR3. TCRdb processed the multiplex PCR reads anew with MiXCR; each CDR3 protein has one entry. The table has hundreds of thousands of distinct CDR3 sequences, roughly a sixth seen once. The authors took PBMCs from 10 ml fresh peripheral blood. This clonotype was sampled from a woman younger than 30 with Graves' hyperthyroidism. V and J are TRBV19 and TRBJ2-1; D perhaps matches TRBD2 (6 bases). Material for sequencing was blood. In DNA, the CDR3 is TGTGCCAGTAGCCCTTCCCAGCGGGTAGGTTACAATGAGCAGTTCTTC. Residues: CASSPSQRVGYNEQFF.